Below are 28 T cell receptor beta chains sequenced from a single sample in a study of T cell responses to AZD1222 COVID-19 vaccine. The protocol was immunoSEQ multiplex PCR, while the TCRdb copy is restricted to in-frame clones and leaves out a portion. Of 150,000 to 200,000 clones in the sample, about 91% were seen once. The material was peripheral blood, obtained 28 days after the second AZD1222 dose. The receptors shown here come from an adult who received the AZD1222 COVID-19 vaccine.

The rearrangement uses TRBV11-2 and TRBJ2-2, with a tentative D call TRBD2 (5 bases). Germline CDR1 reads SGHAT; CDR2 reads FQNNGV. This CDR3 region has 16 residues. V was clipped by 3 bases and J by 5 bases, with 16 bases between them. CDR3: CASSFRLIARTGELFF. For the CDR3, the DNA is TGTGCCAGCAGCTTTCGTCTAATAGCGAGGACCGGGGAGCTGTTTTTT.

The rearrangement joins TRBV15 to TRBJ1-5; 7 nucleotides line up with TRBD1. Looked up from germline, CDR1 is LNHNV and CDR2 is YYDKDF (reference sequence). CDR3 length: 17 residues. The ends lost 7 bases at V and 1 base at J; junction bases unmatched: 13. The CDR3 protein is CATKPGQSWWSNQPQHF. The CDR3 DNA reads as TGTGCCACCAAACCGGGACAGTCATGGTGGAGCAATCAGCCCCAGCATTTT.

The V call is TRBV27, the J call TRBJ1-5, with D maybe TRBD1 (6 bases). CDR1 and CDR2 (germline): MNHEY, SMNVEV (reference sequence). Trimming cost V 0 bases and J 7 bases, with 13 bases left between them. There are 15 residues in the CDR3. CDR3 residues: CASSLSRGARQPQHF. The CDR3 DNA sequence: TGTGCCAGCAGTTTATCCCGGGGGGCACGCCAGCCCCAGCATTTT.

The V gene is TRBV7-9, the J gene TRBJ1-5; TRBD1 matches 7 bases. The CDR3 extends over 14 amino acids. Germline CDR1 is SEHNR and CDR2 is FQNEAQ (reference sequence). The trim removed 5 bases at V and 2 bases at J, leaving 3 bases unmatched. The CDR3 is CASSPGTGNQPQHF. The CDR3 DNA sequence: TGTGCCAGCAGCCCCGGGACAGGCAATCAGCCCCAGCATTTT.

The chain combines TRBV7-3 with TRBJ2-5; 10 bases fit TRBD2. This CDR3 contains 16 residues. Germline values: CDR1 SGHTA, CDR2 FQGTGA. V dropped 4 bases and J dropped 3; count of bases not matched to a gene: 8. CDR3 residues: CASSWGLAPTKETQYF. CDR3 sequence (DNA): TGTGCCAGCAGCTGGGGACTAGCGCCTACCAAAGAGACCCAGTACTTC.

The chain combines TRBV18 with TRBJ1-4, with TRBD1 as a possible D gene (5 bases). The length of the CDR3 is 16 residues. In germline, CDR1 is KGHSH, CDR2 LQKENI. V was trimmed by 2 bases and J by 0 bases, leaving 10 bases between them. CDR3 amino acids: CASSPGRGATNEKLFF. The CDR3 nucleotides read TGTGCCAGCTCACCAGGGCGGGGCGCAACTAATGAAAAACTGTTTTTT.

The V and J genes are TRBV5-8 and TRBJ1-2, with D perhaps TRBD1 (6 bases). CDR3 length equals 15 residues. Trimming shortened V by 4 bases and J by 4 bases, and 17 bases separated the two germline ends. Germline V gives CDR1 SGHTS, CDR2 YDEGEE. CDR3 residues: CASSVDRRITYGYTF. As DNA, the CDR3 is TGTGCCAGCAGCGTGGACAGAAGGATCACCTATGGCTACACCTTC.

This chain links TRBV5-8 with TRBJ1-2, with 9 bases that match TRBD1. This CDR3 spans 14 amino acids. The germline CDR1 and CDR2 sequences are SGHTS and YDEGEE. V shed 2 bases and J 6 bases; nucleotides not matched to a gene: 5. The DNA of the CDR3 is TGTGCCAGCAGCTTTACACAGGGGGCGGATGGCTACACCTTC. Residues: CASSFTQGADGYTF. The whole variable domain, filled in from reference TRBV5-8 and TRBJ1-2, reads EAGVTQSPTHLIKTRGQQATLRCSPISGHTSVYWYQQALGLGLQFLLWYDEGEERNRGNFPPRFSGRQFPNYSSELNVNALELEDSALYLCASSFTQGADGYTFGSGTRLTVV.

The chain employs TRBV29-1 and TRBJ2-5, with 10 bases aligning to TRBD2. The ends lost 7 bases at V and 5 bases at J; junction bases unmatched: 7. There are 13 residues in the CDR3. Germline CDR1 reads SQVTM; CDR2 reads ANQGSEA. CDR3 DNA sequence: TGCAGCGCTATGACTAGCGGGTGGGAGACCCAGTACTTC. Its protein is CSAMTSGWETQYF.

The J gene is TRBJ1-2, the V gene TRBV4-3; D unclear. V shed 0 bases and J shed 0 bases, with 5 bases lying between them. From germline, CDR1 is LGHNA and CDR2 YSLEER. The CDR3 extends over 14 amino acids. CDR3 amino acids: CASSQDRANYGYTF. Written as DNA, the CDR3 is TGCGCCAGCAGCCAAGATAGAGCTAACTATGGCTACACCTTC.

This sequence joins TRBV5-1 and TRBJ2-5; TRBD1 might be the D (6 bases). Trimming took off 0 bases at V and 1 base at J, with 13 bases between the two ends. This CDR3 spans 16 amino acids. CDR1 is SGHRS, CDR2 YFSETQ, per germline. CDR3 sequence (DNA): TGCGCCAGCAGCTTGGATGGACAGCCCTTCCAAGAGACCCAGTACTTC. It encodes CASSLDGQPFQETQYF.

By frequency in the sample, this clone is medium-sized (0.01 to 0.1%). This chain joins TRBV27 and TRBJ2-3, with TRBD1 matching 7 bases. This CDR3 has 16 residues. The V gene's germline CDR1 is MNHEY and CDR2 SMNVEV (reference sequence). With 2 bases clipped from V and 3 bases from J, the junction kept 8 bases outside the gene matches. The CDR3 sequence: CASSLRQGDITDTQYF. CDR3 DNA sequence: TGTGCCAGCAGTTTAAGGCAGGGGGACATAACAGATACGCAGTATTTT.

The gene calls are TRBV6-6 and TRBJ1-1, with 8 bases that match TRBD1. CDR1 MNHNY and CDR2 SVGAGI come from the germline V gene (reference sequence). Trimming removed 5 bases from V and 2 bases from J; junction bases left unmatched: 16. CDR3 length equals 18 residues. In DNA, the CDR3 is TGTGCCAGCAGTCCCAGAGGCCTCACAGGGGGTCGAAACACTGAAGCTTTCTTT. It translates to CASSPRGLTGGRNTEAFF.

A single count supports this clone. This chain links TRBV4-1 with TRBJ1-2; D gene uncertain. This CDR3 contains 14 residues. Germline assignment: CDR1 MGHRA and CDR2 YSYEKL. The ends were cut back, 1 base at V and 7 bases at J, with 13 bases in the middle. CDR3 protein: CASSQVVYEGGYTF. CDR3 in DNA: TGCGCCAGCAGCCAAGTTGTATACGAGGGTGGCTACACCTTC.

This chain joins TRBV28 and TRBJ1-1; D is possibly TRBD1 (5 bases). Trimming left V 6 bases short and J 1 base short, with 12 bases between. Germline loops: CDR1 MDHEN, CDR2 SYDVKM. This CDR3 region has 14 residues. CDR3 loop: CASSPPGTNTEAFF. The CDR3 DNA is TGTGCCAGCAGCCCCCCGGGGACGAACACTGAAGCTTTCTTT. The entire variable domain, with the rest obtained from reference TRBV28 and TRBJ1-1, is as follows: DVKVTQSSRYLVKRTGEKVFLECVQDMDHENMFWYRQDPGLGLRLIYFSYDVKMKEKGDIPEGYSVSREKKERFSLILESASTNQTSMYLCASSPPGTNTEAFFGQGTRLTVV.

The chain joins TRBV10-3 to TRBJ1-1, with TRBD1 matching 9 bases. In germline, CDR1 is ENHRY, CDR2 SYGVKD. The CDR3 has 14 amino acids. Unmatched junction bases numbered 5, after V lost 6 bases and J lost 3 bases. The CDR3, as DNA: TGTGCCATCAGGAACCGGACAGGGGACACTGAAGCTTTCTTT. Translated: CAIRNRTGDTEAFF.

This chain links TRBV29-1 with TRBJ1-2; 7 bases are a match to TRBD1. V lost 7 bases, J lost 4 bases, and 9 bases stayed unmatched. The CDR3 is made up of 13 amino acids. Germline V CDR1 and CDR2: SQVTM, ANQGSEA. The CDR3 loop is CSAGGQTIYGYTF. The CDR3 DNA follows: TGCAGCGCTGGGGGACAGACCATCTATGGCTACACCTTC.

The genes are TRBV2 and TRBJ1-5, with D hard to call. The CDR3 extends over 14 amino acids. V shed 1 base and J shed 4 bases, with 8 bases lying between them. Germline CDR1 and CDR2: SNHLY and FYNNEI. The CDR3 loop reads CASSEGRPNQPQHF. The CDR3 DNA follows: TGTGCCAGCAGTGAAGGCAGGCCGAATCAGCCCCAGCATTTT.

The chain carries TRBV28 and TRBJ2-1; a possible D gene is TRBD2 (5 bases). The V end was cut by 8 bases, the J end by 4 bases, with 12 bases between. This CDR3 contains 13 residues. Germline CDR1 reads MDHEN; CDR2 reads SYDVKM. CDR3: CASFASLYNEQFF. The CDR3 DNA sequence: TGTGCCAGCTTCGCTAGCCTTTACAATGAGCAGTTCTTC.

The V gene is TRBV6-5, the J gene TRBJ2-2, with 7 nucleotides matching TRBD1. Germline loops: CDR1 MNHEY, CDR2 SVGAGI. The CDR3 contains 15 residues. V lost 7 bases to trimming and J lost 4 bases; unmatched junction nucleotides: 9. CDR3 in DNA: TGTGCCAGCACCCCGGGACAGAAAAGCACCGGGGAGCTGTTTTTT. It is translated as CASTPGQKSTGELFF.

This clone appeared once. The chain is built from TRBV5-1 and TRBJ2-1; TRBD2 matches 8 bases. V shed 4 bases, J shed 5 bases, and the junction held 11 bases outside the gene matches. This CDR3 has 16 residues. In germline, CDR1 is SGHRS, CDR2 YFSETQ. CDR3 in amino acids: CASSPGRGLGNNEQFF. As DNA, the CDR3 is TGCGCCAGCAGCCCCGGACGGGGACTAGGGAACAATGAGCAGTTCTTC.

This clone was detected only once. The rearrangement joins TRBV3-1 (or the pseudogene TRBV3-2) to TRBJ2-2; D remains unclear. Trimming removed 0 bases at V and 3 bases at J, with 14 bases between. Germline CDR1 and CDR2: LGHDT and YNNKEL (reference sequence). This CDR3 has 17 residues. CDR3 sequence reads: CASSQDRRFSYTGELFF. The CDR3 DNA follows: TGTGCCAGCAGCCAAGATAGGCGATTCTCATACACCGGGGAGCTGTTTTTT.

This chain joins TRBV7-2 and TRBJ1-2; 9 nucleotides line up with TRBD1. The CDR3 is 15 residues long. J was trimmed by 5 bases and V by 0 bases; bases with no gene match: 4. From germline, CDR1 is SGHTA and CDR2 FQGNSA. CDR3 DNA sequence: TGTGCCAGCAGCTTAGCCGGGACAGGGCTTTATGGCTACACCTTC. Its translation: CASSLAGTGLYGYTF.

The chain employs TRBV6-1 and TRBJ2-7; D possibly corresponds to TRBD2 (5 bases). V was cut by 1 base and J by 6 bases, with 13 bases left in between. Germline assignment: CDR1 MNHNS and CDR2 SASEGT. The CDR3 sequence is 14 residues long. CDR3 coding DNA: TGTGCCAGCAGTGAAGGGGAGTTGGGCGCCGAGCAGTACTTC. It is translated as CASSEGELGAEQYF.

V gene TRBV30 combines with J gene TRBJ1-6; 9 positions agree with TRBD1. The length of the CDR3 is 17 residues. Germline values: CDR1 GTSNPN, CDR2 SVGIG (reference sequence). Trimming removed 4 bases from V and 8 bases from J; junction bases left unmatched: 15. The chain's CDR3 is CAWNPGQGPRGDSPLHF. The CDR3, as DNA: TGTGCCTGGAATCCCGGACAGGGGCCTCGGGGCGATTCACCCCTCCACTTT.

This clone is a singleton in its sample. The CDR3 DNA sequence: TGTGCCAGCAGCTTAGTGTATGAAGGGGGCGGCAATCAGCCCCAGCATTTT. Protein: CASSLVYEGGGNQPQHF. This chain connects TRBV7-2 to TRBJ1-5; 7 positions agree with TRBD1. The CDR3 runs to 17 residues. Trimming removed 1 base from V and 2 bases from J; junction bases left unmatched: 8. CDR1 SGHTA and CDR2 FQGNSA come from the germline V gene.

The CDR3 nucleotides read TGTGCCAGCAGATCCCAGGGGGCTAATGAAAAACTGTTTTTT. It encodes CASRSQGANEKLFF. V usage is TRBV6-5 and J usage is TRBJ1-4; TRBD1 agrees at 7 bases. Germline CDR1 is MNHEY and CDR2 is SVGAGI. The trim removed 6 bases at V and 3 bases at J, leaving 4 bases unmatched. The CDR3 has 14 residues.

The chain is built from TRBV6-5 and TRBJ2-7, with a possible D match to TRBD1 (5 bases). CDR1 MNHEY and CDR2 SVGAGI come from the germline V gene. The CDR3 is 12 amino acids. V lost 6 bases, J lost 2 bases, and 8 bases lay in between. The CDR3 region has the DNA TGTGCCAGCAGAGACAGAACCTACGAGCAGTACTTC. Translation gives CASRDRTYEQYF.